This TCR beta chain came from a study of chemoradiotherapy in HPV16-positive cancers. Assay used: immunoSEQ multiplex PCR; TCRdb lists only in-frame clones, some missing. Of around 780 clones in the sample, roughly 93% were seen once. The germline V gene encodes CDR1 MNHEY and CDR2 SVGAGI. CDR3 size: 13 residues. The V gene lost 5 bases and the J gene lost 8 bases, with 15 bases spanning the gap. This receptor was identified in a human donor with HPV-associated anogenital cancer. The rearrangement links TRBV6-5 to TRBJ1-1; maybe TRBD1 (6 bases). Sample: tumor tissue, taken from a patient who underwent chemoradiotherapy. The CDR3 nucleotides read TGTGCCAGCAGTCAACGCCAAGGGACAGAAGCTTTCTTT. Residues: CASSQRQGTEAFF.